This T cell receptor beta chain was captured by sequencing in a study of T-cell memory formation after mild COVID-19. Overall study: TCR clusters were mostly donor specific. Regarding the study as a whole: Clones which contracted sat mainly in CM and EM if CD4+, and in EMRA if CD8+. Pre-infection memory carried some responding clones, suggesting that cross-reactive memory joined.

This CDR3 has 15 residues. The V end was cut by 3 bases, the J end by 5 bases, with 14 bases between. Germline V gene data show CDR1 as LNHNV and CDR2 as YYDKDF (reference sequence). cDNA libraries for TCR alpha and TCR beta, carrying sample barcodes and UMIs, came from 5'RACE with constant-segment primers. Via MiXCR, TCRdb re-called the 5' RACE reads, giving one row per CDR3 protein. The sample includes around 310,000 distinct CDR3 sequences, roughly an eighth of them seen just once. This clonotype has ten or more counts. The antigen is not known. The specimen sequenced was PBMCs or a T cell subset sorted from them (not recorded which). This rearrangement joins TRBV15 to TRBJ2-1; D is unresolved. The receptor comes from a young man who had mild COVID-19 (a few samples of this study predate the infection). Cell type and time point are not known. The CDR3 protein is CATSSPGLRNNEQFF. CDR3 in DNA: TGTGCCACCAGCAGCCCCGGGTTACGGAACAATGAGCAGTTCTTC.